This record looks at one TCR beta chain sequence and its context. The antigen this receptor binds is unknown. The record has no base qualities; no much larger clone is one base away. This specimen belongs to a study of T cell changes during pregnancy in multiple sclerosis (dated 2019 in TCRdb). For the wider study: The study examined how the T cell repertoire changed over the course of pregnancy in women with multiple sclerosis.

Preparation of the library involved the immunoSEQ multiplex PCR assay. TCRdb retrieved this table from immuneACCESS and kept in-frame rearrangements only. Not all clones are present; in checked studies, unresolved V genes account for under half, and no reason is known for the remainder. This sample lists under 110,000 clones; roughly 92% were detected once. Of the sample, 1.5% to 2% is held by the ten largest clones. The source is a female donor with multiple sclerosis, enrolled in a pregnancy study. The material sequenced was peripheral blood, taken after pregnancy.

Here the CDR3 is given as CASSFQLAGITGTGELFF. The bases read TGTGCCAGCAGCTTTCAGCTAGCGGGGATTACGGGCACCGGGGAGCTGTTTTTT. The chain joins TRBV7-6 to TRBJ2-2; 9 bases in between match TRBD2. The CDR3 spans 18 residues, from the cysteine through the phenylalanine. The retained sequence is limited to the CDR3, 54 bases, with the frame set at the first base. The V end gives up 3 bases and the J end 4 bases, leaving 12 bases in the junction not matched to a gene. CDR1 and CDR2 are read off the germline V gene as SGHVS and FNYEAQ.